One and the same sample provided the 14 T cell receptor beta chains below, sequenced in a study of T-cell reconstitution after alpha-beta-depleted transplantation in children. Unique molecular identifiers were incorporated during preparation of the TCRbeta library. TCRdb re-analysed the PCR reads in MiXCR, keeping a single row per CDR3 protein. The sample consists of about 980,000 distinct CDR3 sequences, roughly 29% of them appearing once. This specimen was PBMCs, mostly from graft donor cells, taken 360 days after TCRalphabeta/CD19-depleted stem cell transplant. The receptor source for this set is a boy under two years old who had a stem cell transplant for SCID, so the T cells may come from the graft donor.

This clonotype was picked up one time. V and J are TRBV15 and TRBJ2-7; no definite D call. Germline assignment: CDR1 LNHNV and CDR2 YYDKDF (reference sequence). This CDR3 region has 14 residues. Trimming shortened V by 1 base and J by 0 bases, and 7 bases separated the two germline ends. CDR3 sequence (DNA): TGTGCCACCAGCAGAGCCGGCAGCTCCTACGAGCAGTACTTC. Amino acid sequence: CATSRAGSSYEQYF.

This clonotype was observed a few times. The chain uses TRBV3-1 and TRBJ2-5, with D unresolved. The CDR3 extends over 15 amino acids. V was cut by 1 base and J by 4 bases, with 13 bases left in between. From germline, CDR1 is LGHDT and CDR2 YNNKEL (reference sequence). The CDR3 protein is CASSQVLGMAETQYF. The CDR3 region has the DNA TGTGCCAGCAGCCAAGTTCTGGGGATGGCAGAGACCCAGTACTTC.

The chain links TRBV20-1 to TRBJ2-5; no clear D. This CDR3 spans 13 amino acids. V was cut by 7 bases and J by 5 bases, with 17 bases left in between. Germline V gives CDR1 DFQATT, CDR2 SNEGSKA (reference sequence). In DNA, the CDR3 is TGCAGTGTTCTCCGGAGACGGCGGGAGACCCAGTACTTC. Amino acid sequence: CSVLRRRRETQYF.

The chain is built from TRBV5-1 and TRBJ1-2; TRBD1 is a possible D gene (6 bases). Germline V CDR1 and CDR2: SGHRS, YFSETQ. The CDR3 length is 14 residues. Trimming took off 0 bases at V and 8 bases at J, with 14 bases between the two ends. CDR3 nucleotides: TGCGCCAGCAGCTTGGGAAGGGACATTGGAGGCTACACCTTC. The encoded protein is CASSLGRDIGGYTF. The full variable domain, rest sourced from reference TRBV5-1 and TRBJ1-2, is KAGVTQTPRYLIKTRGQQVTLSCSPISGHRSVSWYQQTPGQGLQFLFEYFSETQRNKGNFPGRFSGRQFSNSRSEMNVSTLELGDSALYLCASSLGRDIGGYTFGSGTRLTVV.

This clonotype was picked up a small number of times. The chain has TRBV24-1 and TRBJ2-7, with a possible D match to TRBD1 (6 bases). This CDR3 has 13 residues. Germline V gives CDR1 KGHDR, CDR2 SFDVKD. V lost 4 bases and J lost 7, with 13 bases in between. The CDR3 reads CATSDVTGREQYF. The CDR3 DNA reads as TGTGCCACCAGTGACGTGACAGGCCGGGAGCAGTACTTC.

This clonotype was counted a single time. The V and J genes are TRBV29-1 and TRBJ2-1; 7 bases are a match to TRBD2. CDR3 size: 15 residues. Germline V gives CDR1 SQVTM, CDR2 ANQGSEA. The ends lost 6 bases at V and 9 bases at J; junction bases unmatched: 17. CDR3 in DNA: TGCAGCGTAGACGACCGGGACTACTCGCTTTTTGAGCAGTTCTTC. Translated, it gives CSVDDRDYSLFEQFF.

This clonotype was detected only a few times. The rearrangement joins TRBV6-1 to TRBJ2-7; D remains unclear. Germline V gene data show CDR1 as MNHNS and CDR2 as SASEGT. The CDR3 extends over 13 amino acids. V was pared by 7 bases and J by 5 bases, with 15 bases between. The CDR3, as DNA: TGTGCCAGCACCCGCGGCCCCTGGGACGAGCAGTACTTC. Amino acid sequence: CASTRGPWDEQYF.

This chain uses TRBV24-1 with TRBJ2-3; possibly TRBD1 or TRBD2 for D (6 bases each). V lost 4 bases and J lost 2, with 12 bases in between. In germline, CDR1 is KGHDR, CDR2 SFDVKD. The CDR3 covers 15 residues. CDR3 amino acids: CATSEGRGLTDTQYF. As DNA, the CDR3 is TGTGCCACCAGTGAGGGCAGGGGACTCACAGATACGCAGTATTTT.

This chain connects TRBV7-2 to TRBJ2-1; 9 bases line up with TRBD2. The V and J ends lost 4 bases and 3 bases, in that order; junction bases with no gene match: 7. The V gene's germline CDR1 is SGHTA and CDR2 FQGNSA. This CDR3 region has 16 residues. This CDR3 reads CASSSLSGRYYNEQFF. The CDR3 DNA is TGTGCCAGCAGCTCCCTTAGCGGGAGATACTACAATGAGCAGTTCTTC.

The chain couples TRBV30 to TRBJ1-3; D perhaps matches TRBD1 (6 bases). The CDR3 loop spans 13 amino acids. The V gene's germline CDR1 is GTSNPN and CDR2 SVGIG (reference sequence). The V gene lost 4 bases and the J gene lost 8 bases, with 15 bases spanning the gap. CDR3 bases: TGTGCCTGGAATCGGGGGCCCCGGGACACCATATATTTT. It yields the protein CAWNRGPRDTIYF.

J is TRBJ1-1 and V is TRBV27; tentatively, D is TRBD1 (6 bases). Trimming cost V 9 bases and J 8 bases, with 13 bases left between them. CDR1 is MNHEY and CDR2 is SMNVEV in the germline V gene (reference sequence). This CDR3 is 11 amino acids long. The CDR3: CARITGGEAFF. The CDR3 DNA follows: TGTGCCAGAATCACGGGGGGCGAAGCTTTCTTT.

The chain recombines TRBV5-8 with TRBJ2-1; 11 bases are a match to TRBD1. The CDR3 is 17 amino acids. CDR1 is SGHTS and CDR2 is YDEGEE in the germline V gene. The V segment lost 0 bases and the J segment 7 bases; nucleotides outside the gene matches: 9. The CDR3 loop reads CASSLVDRGQVENEQFF. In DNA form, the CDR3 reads TGTGCCAGCAGCTTGGTGGACAGGGGGCAAGTTGAGAATGAGCAGTTCTTC. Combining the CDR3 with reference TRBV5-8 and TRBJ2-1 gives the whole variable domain EAGVTQSPTHLIKTRGQQATLRCSPISGHTSVYWYQQALGLGLQFLLWYDEGEERNRGNFPPRFSGRQFPNYSSELNVNALELEDSALYLCASSLVDRGQVENEQFFGPGTRLTVL.

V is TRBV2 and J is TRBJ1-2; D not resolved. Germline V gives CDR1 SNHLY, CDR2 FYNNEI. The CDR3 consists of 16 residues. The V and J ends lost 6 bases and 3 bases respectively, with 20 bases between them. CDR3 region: CASRDLLRVADYGYTF. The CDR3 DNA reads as TGTGCCAGCAGAGACCTGTTACGGGTGGCCGACTATGGCTACACCTTC. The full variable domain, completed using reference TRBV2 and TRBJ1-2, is EPEVTQTPSHQVTQMGQEVILRCVPISNHLYFYWYRQILGQKVEFLVSFYNNEISEKSEIFDDQFSVERPDGSNFTLKIRSTKLEDSAMYFCASRDLLRVADYGYTFGSGTRLTVV.

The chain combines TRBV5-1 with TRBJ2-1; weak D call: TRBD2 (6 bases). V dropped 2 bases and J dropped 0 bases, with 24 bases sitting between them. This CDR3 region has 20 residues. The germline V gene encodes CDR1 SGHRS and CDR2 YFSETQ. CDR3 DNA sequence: TGCGCCAGCAGCTTAGGGTGGGGGGTGGTATTTCGAAGCTCCTACAATGAGCAGTTCTTC. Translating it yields CASSLGWGVVFRSSYNEQFF.